Each of the 32 T cell receptor beta chains below was sequenced from the same sample in a study of control samples from healthy donors and cancer patients. Some clones are missing from TCRdb's copy, which holds only in-frame ones; the method was immunoSEQ multiplex PCR. The top ten hold less than 40% of the sample, which has around 130,000 clones, 70% to 90% seen once. The sequenced sample was blood. All receptors come from a man aged 45 to 65 in good health.

The chain recombines TRBV27 with TRBJ2-5, with TRBD2 matching 11 bases. The CDR3 is made up of 15 amino acids. CDR1 and CDR2 from the germline V gene are MNHEY and SMNVEV (reference sequence). J lost 5 bases, V lost 6 bases, and 8 bases had no gene match. The CDR3 is CASRGTSGPGETQYF. CDR3 in DNA: TGTGCCAGCAGGGGGACTAGCGGCCCGGGGGAGACCCAGTACTTC.

The chain employs TRBV24-1 and TRBJ2-2, with D maybe TRBD1 (6 bases). CDR1 is KGHDR, CDR2 SFDVKD, per germline. V lost 0 bases and J lost 3, with 13 bases in between. The CDR3 contains 17 residues. The CDR3 protein is CATSDLKGGDDTGELFF. The CDR3 DNA follows: TGTGCCACCAGTGATTTGAAAGGGGGTGACGACACCGGGGAGCTGTTTTTT.

The chain uses TRBV4-1 and TRBJ2-7; TRBD1 is a possible D gene (5 bases). V lost 1 base and J lost 3, with 13 bases in between. Germline loops: CDR1 MGHRA, CDR2 YSYEKL. This CDR3 region has 15 residues. CDR3 DNA sequence: TGCGCCAGCAGCCAAGCCCAAGACAGTTACTACGAGCAGTACTTC. Protein: CASSQAQDSYYEQYF.

This clone appeared once. The V gene is TRBV2, the J gene TRBJ1-5; D perhaps matches TRBD1 (5 bases). The CDR3 totals 15 residues. V was trimmed by 3 bases and J by 2 bases, leaving 11 bases between them. From germline, CDR1 is SNHLY and CDR2 FYNNEI. In nucleotides, the CDR3 is TGTGCCAGCAGTGATCAATGGGGGGGCAATCAGCCCCAGCATTTT. Protein sequence: CASSDQWGGNQPQHF.

Only one count was recorded for this clone. The chain uses TRBV21-1 and TRBJ1-4. TRBV21-1 is designated a pseudogene. The CDR3 runs to 15 residues. For the CDR3, the DNA is TGTGCCAGCAGCAAGGTGAGGGAATCCCCTGAAAAACTGTTTTTT. Translating gives CASSKVRESPEKLFF.

The chain uses TRBV6-1 and TRBJ2-4; D perhaps matches TRBD2 (6 bases). Looked up from germline, CDR1 is MNHNS and CDR2 is SASEGT. Between the trimmed V and J ends, which lost 3 bases and 8 bases, there was a span of 17 bases. The CDR3 runs 15 residues. CDR3 in amino acids: CASSEGRSRRDIQYF. The DNA for the CDR3 is TGTGCCAGCAGTGAGGGCAGGAGTAGGAGGGACATTCAGTACTTC.

This chain links TRBV12-3 or TRBV12-4 with TRBJ1-4, with 7 bases fitting TRBD1. The V and J ends lost 6 bases and 12 bases, in that order; junction bases with no gene match: 10. This CDR3 region has 13 residues. CDR3 residues: CASSLRQGSELFF. The DNA for the CDR3 is TGTGCCAGCAGCCTTAGACAGGGTTCAGAACTGTTTTTT.

This chain links TRBV4-2 with TRBJ1-2; D not resolved. Germline V CDR1 and CDR2: LGHNA, YNFKEQ. This CDR3 has 13 residues. V was cut by 1 base and J by 3 bases, with 6 bases left in between. The CDR3 DNA sequence: TGTGCCAGCAGCCAAGGCTCGGACTATGGCTACACCTTC. It translates to CASSQGSDYGYTF.

This clone has a handful of counts. CDR3 sequence reads: CASTPQGYTDTQYF. In nucleotides, the CDR3 is TGTGCCAGCACCCCACAGGGTTACACAGATACGCAGTATTTT. V is TRBV7-8 and J is TRBJ2-3; maybe TRBD1 (6 bases). The CDR3 consists of 14 residues. Between the trimmed V and J ends, which lost 7 bases and 2 bases, there was a span of 13 bases. CDR1 and CDR2 (germline): SGHVS, FQNEAQ.

V usage is TRBV6-5 and J usage is TRBJ1-5; D gene ambiguous. The length of the CDR3 is 14 residues. Germline V gives CDR1 MNHEY, CDR2 SVGAGI. Trimming shortened V by 6 bases and J by 3 bases, and 12 bases separated the two germline ends. The CDR3 protein is CASSSQGLNQPQHF. The DNA for the CDR3 is TGTGCCAGCAGCTCCCAAGGGCTCAATCAGCCCCAGCATTTT.

V and J are TRBV6-2 or TRBV6-3 and TRBJ2-3; D uncertain. CDR1 and CDR2 (germline): MNHEY, SVGEGT. The CDR3 is 12 residues long. Trimming removed 4 bases at V and 8 bases at J, with 10 bases between. The CDR3 DNA reads TGTGCCAGCAGTTCCTTGAATCCTACGCAGTATTTT. Amino acid sequence: CASSSLNPTQYF.

This rearrangement joins TRBV6-1 to TRBJ2-1; D uncertain. Per germline, CDR1 MNHNS and CDR2 SASEGT. The V gene lost 2 bases and the J gene lost 10 bases, with 6 bases spanning the gap. CDR3 length: 11 residues. The CDR3 DNA sequence: TGTGCCAGCAGTGAACAAAGGGAGCAGTTCTTC. It yields the protein CASSEQREQFF.

The chain combines TRBV7-2 with TRBJ2-7; 12 positions agree with TRBD2. From germline, CDR1 is SGHTA and CDR2 FQGNSA. Trimming at V came to 5 bases and at J to 3 bases, leaving 8 bases not matched to a gene. This CDR3 has 16 residues. The DNA for the CDR3 is TGTGCCAGCAGCCCTCTAGCGGGGGGGGGCTTCTACGAGCAGTACTTC. Its protein is CASSPLAGGGFYEQYF.

The genes are TRBV29-1 and TRBJ1-5, with D perhaps TRBD1 (5 bases). V was pared by 5 bases and J by 3 bases, with 11 bases between. CDR3 length: 13 amino acids. CDR1 SQVTM and CDR2 ANQGSEA come from the germline V gene. The CDR3 DNA reads as TGCAGCGTTTTAGACAGTAACAATCAGCCCCAGCATTTT. Protein: CSVLDSNNQPQHF.

This clone was counted once. The rearrangement links TRBV10-3 to TRBJ1-2; 10 bases fit TRBD1. This CDR3 comprises 15 residues. CDR1 ENHRY and CDR2 SYGVKD come from the germline V gene. Trimming at V came to 6 bases and at J to 3 bases, leaving 7 bases not matched to a gene. CDR3 DNA: TGTGCCATCAGGACGACAGGGGGCGAAGACTATGGCTACACCTTC. It yields the protein CAIRTTGGEDYGYTF.

As DNA, the CDR3 is TGTGCCAGCAGCGGACACAGGACTCCTGGAAACACCATATATTTT. This translates into CASSGHRTPGNTIYF. The chain has TRBV9 and TRBJ1-3, with D perhaps matching TRBD1 (5 bases). The CDR3 has 15 residues. Germline V gives CDR1 SGDLS, CDR2 YYNGEE. Between the trimmed V and J ends, which lost 3 bases and 2 bases, there was a span of 12 bases.

J is TRBJ2-3 and V is TRBV3-1 (or the pseudogene TRBV3-2); 9 nucleotides agree with TRBD2. This CDR3 is built from 17 residues. V shed 1 base, J shed 4 bases, and the junction held 9 bases outside the gene matches. Germline values: CDR1 LGHDT, CDR2 YNNKEL (reference sequence). The CDR3 region has the DNA TGTGCCAGCAGCCAAGTCCGTGCGGGGGGGCCGTCAGATACGCAGTATTTT. Translation gives CASSQVRAGGPSDTQYF.

The V and J genes are TRBV19 and TRBJ1-2; D may be TRBD1 (6 bases). CDR1 and CDR2 from the germline V gene are LNHDA and SQIVND (reference sequence). The CDR3 loop spans 12 amino acids. With 5 bases removed from V and 8 bases from J, the gap between germline ends came to 12 bases. Here the CDR3 reads CASSPRTEGYTF. Here the CDR3 DNA reads TGTGCCAGTAGTCCCCGGACAGAAGGCTACACCTTC.

The genes are TRBV30 and TRBJ1-2; a weak D match, TRBD1 (6 bases). The CDR3 has 11 residues. Per the germline V gene, CDR1 is GTSNPN and CDR2 is SVGIG (reference sequence). V was trimmed by 4 bases and J by 5 bases, leaving 8 bases between them. CDR3 DNA sequence: TGTGCCTGGAAGAGGGGGTATGGCTACACCTTC. Translation gives CAWKRGYGYTF.

In its sample, this clone was seen once. The V and J genes are TRBV6-6 and TRBJ1-4; 9 nucleotides line up with TRBD1. Unmatched junction bases numbered 2, after V lost 4 bases and J lost 5 bases. CDR3 length: 14 residues. Germline V gene lookup returns CDR1 MNHNY and CDR2 SVGAGI (reference sequence). DNA of the CDR3: TGTGCCAGCAGTTCCGGGACAGGGAATGAAAAACTGTTTTTT. Translated: CASSSGTGNEKLFF.

This chain uses TRBV29-1 with TRBJ1-2; maybe TRBD1 (5 bases). This CDR3 has 16 amino acids. V was trimmed by 5 bases and J by 0 bases, leaving 19 bases between them. Germline CDR1 and CDR2: SQVTM and ANQGSEA. For the CDR3, the DNA is TGCAGCGTTACCTCCCGGGACTATACTTCTAACTATGGCTACACCTTC. It translates to CSVTSRDYTSNYGYTF. The whole variable domain, filled in from reference TRBV29-1 and TRBJ1-2, reads SAVISQKPSRDICQRGTSLTIQCQVDSQVTMMFWYRQQPGQSLTLIATANQGSEATYESGFVIDKFPISRPNLTFSTLTVSNMSPEDSSIYLCSVTSRDYTSNYGYTFGSGTRLTVV.

V usage is TRBV12-3 or TRBV12-4 and J usage is TRBJ1-2; D is undetermined. This CDR3 is 13 amino acids long. With 7 bases removed from V and 9 bases from J, the gap between germline ends came to 18 bases. The CDR3 region has the DNA TGTGCCAGCACCCAGGCCGGCAGTCCGCGCTACACCTTC. It encodes CASTQAGSPRYTF.

The chain joins TRBV5-1 to TRBJ2-3; 9 bases match TRBD2. The junction had 10 bases not matched to a gene; V was cut back by 0 bases and J by 5 bases. This CDR3 region has 17 residues. The V gene's germline CDR1 is SGHRS and CDR2 YFSETQ. CDR3 region: CASSLEWGGGALDTQYF. The CDR3 coding sequence is TGCGCCAGCAGCTTGGAATGGGGCGGGGGGGCCTTAGATACGCAGTATTTT.

The V and J genes are TRBV7-8 and TRBJ2-6; tentatively, D is TRBD2 (5 bases). CDR3 size: 16 residues. CDR1 SGHVS and CDR2 FQNEAQ come from the germline V gene. V dropped 0 bases and J dropped 1 base, with 7 bases sitting between them. CDR3 protein: CASSLARVSGANVLTF. The DNA of the CDR3 is TGTGCCAGCAGCTTAGCGCGGGTGTCTGGGGCCAACGTCCTGACTTTC.

For the CDR3, the DNA is TGTGCCAGTAGCCTCCAGGGCGGGGAGCTGTTTTTT. Translated, it gives CASSLQGGELFF. V gene TRBV19 combines with J gene TRBJ2-2, with D possibly being TRBD1 (5 bases). The CDR3 consists of 12 residues. Germline V gives CDR1 LNHDA, CDR2 SQIVND (reference sequence). V was clipped by 6 bases and J by 7 bases, with 9 bases between them.

The J gene is TRBJ1-5, the V gene TRBV15, with a weak D call TRBD1 (5 bases). CDR1 is LNHNV, CDR2 YYDKDF, per germline (reference sequence). CDR3 length: 14 amino acids. V was trimmed by 1 base and J by 6 bases, leaving 10 bases between them. The chain's CDR3 is CATSRGREGQPQHF. In DNA, the CDR3 is TGTGCCACCAGCAGAGGCAGGGAAGGTCAGCCCCAGCATTTT.

The CDR3 region is CASSPQGRIAGYTF. The CDR3 DNA reads TGTGCCAGCAGCCCACAGGGGAGAATTGCGGGCTACACCTTC. The chain uses TRBV13 and TRBJ1-2, with 7 bases lining up with TRBD1. The junction had 11 bases not matched to a gene; V was cut back by 5 bases and J by 8 bases. Germline CDR1 and CDR2: PRHDT and FYEKMQ (reference sequence). This CDR3 region has 14 residues.

This clone showed up just once. This chain connects TRBV2 to TRBJ2-5; 8 bases match TRBD1. V lost 6 bases to trimming and J lost 5 bases; unmatched junction nucleotides: 8. Per the germline V gene, CDR1 is SNHLY and CDR2 is FYNNEI. CDR3 length: 14 residues. CDR3 in amino acids: CASRRQGYEETQYF. Written as DNA, the CDR3 is TGTGCCAGCAGAAGACAGGGGTATGAGGAGACCCAGTACTTC.

This clone was seen just once. V and J are TRBV20-1 and TRBJ2-7; no clear D gene. Germline V lookup: CDR1 DFQATT, CDR2 SNEGSKA (reference sequence). V lost 8 bases to trimming and J lost 6 bases, with 14 bases between them. The CDR3 consists of 11 residues. In DNA form, the CDR3 reads TGCAGTACCTCCTCCCCGGTCGAGCAGTACTTC. This encodes CSTSSPVEQYF.

This clone was picked up one time. The V gene is TRBV2, the J gene TRBJ1-2; no firm D call. Germline V lookup: CDR1 SNHLY, CDR2 FYNNEI. The ends were cut back, 3 bases at V and 3 bases at J, with 14 bases in the middle. CDR3 length: 15 residues. Here the CDR3 DNA reads TGTGCCAGCAGTGAGAGAGAGACCGTAGACTATGGCTACACCTTC. Amino acid sequence: CASSERETVDYGYTF.

The CDR3 protein is CASSPQGYTGELFF. The CDR3 region has the DNA TGTGCCAGTAGTCCACAGGGGTACACCGGGGAGCTGTTTTTT. The chain uses TRBV19 and TRBJ2-2, with 7 positions matching TRBD1. Germline values: CDR1 LNHDA, CDR2 SQIVND (reference sequence). Trimming took 5 bases from V and 3 from J; bases not matched to a gene: 3. The CDR3 contains 14 residues.

The chain couples TRBV4-3 to TRBJ2-4; 9 nucleotides align to TRBD1. The CDR3 has 17 amino acids. J lost 1 base, V lost 0 bases, and 4 bases had no gene match. Germline V CDR1 and CDR2: LGHNA, YSLEER. The CDR3 loop reads CASSQDDRGVAKNIQYF. CDR3 bases: TGCGCCAGCAGCCAAGATGACAGGGGGGTTGCCAAAAACATTCAGTACTTC.